Below, 11 T cell receptor beta chains from the same sample are listed, as sequenced in a study of cytomegalovirus exposure and HLA in healthy donors. PCR used 60 Vbeta primers and 13 Jbeta primers. Generated by immunoSEQ multiplex PCR, the TCRdb table keeps only in-frame clones and is missing some. This repertoire includes roughly 51,000 clones. The sequencing input was PBMCs. These TCRs come from a woman between 45 and 65 years old in good health and CMV-seropositive.

Written as DNA, the CDR3 is TGTGCCAGCATAGTGGGGAGGCTAGCGGGAGCCGGGGAGCTGTTTTTT. Its protein is CASIVGRLAGAGELFF. The chain is built from TRBV28 and TRBJ2-2; 10 bases agree with TRBD2. From germline, CDR1 is MDHEN and CDR2 SYDVKM. CDR3 length: 16 amino acids. The junction had 11 bases not matched to a gene; V was cut back by 7 bases and J by 6 bases.

For the CDR3, the DNA is TGTGCCAGCAGTTACTCGATTCAGGGTCTAAATTCACCCCTCCACTTT. As protein: CASSYSIQGLNSPLHF. This chain connects TRBV6-5 to TRBJ1-6; the D gene is possibly TRBD1 (5 bases). With 0 bases removed from V and 7 bases from J, the gap between germline ends came to 13 bases. CDR1 is MNHEY and CDR2 is SVGAGI in the germline V gene. CDR3 length: 16 residues.

V and J are TRBV30 and TRBJ1-2; 7 nucleotides line up with TRBD1. The CDR3 spans 13 residues. Germline V gene lookup returns CDR1 GTSNPN and CDR2 SVGIG (reference sequence). Germline trimming cut 0 bases from V and 5 bases from J; bases unmatched to any gene: 3. The CDR3 region is CAWSVNRGYGYTF. CDR3 nucleotides: TGTGCCTGGAGTGTAAACAGGGGTTATGGCTACACCTTC. The whole variable domain, remainder taken from reference TRBV30 and TRBJ1-2, is SQTIHQWPATLVQPVGSPLSLECTVEGTSNPNLYWYRQAAGRGLQLLFYSVGIGQISSEVPQNLSASRPQDRQFILSSKKLLLSDSGFYLCAWSVNRGYGYTFGSGTRLTVV.

The V and J genes are TRBV19 and TRBJ2-1; D remains ambiguous. From germline, CDR1 is LNHDA and CDR2 SQIVND (reference sequence). The ends were cut back, 5 bases at V and 7 bases at J, with 6 bases in the middle. This CDR3 is built from 11 residues. CDR3 loop: CASSVRNEQFF. CDR3 bases: TGTGCCAGTAGTGTGCGTAATGAGCAGTTCTTC.

The chain joins TRBV5-1 to TRBJ2-5, with 11 bases matching TRBD2. The J segment lost 0 bases and the V segment lost 0 bases, leaving 4 bases of the junction unmatched. This CDR3 contains 17 residues. Germline V lookup: CDR1 SGHRS, CDR2 YFSETQ. The CDR3 protein is CASSLAVAGGYQETQYF. CDR3 DNA sequence: TGCGCCAGCAGCTTGGCGGTAGCGGGGGGGTACCAAGAGACCCAGTACTTC.

The V gene is TRBV5-4, the J gene TRBJ2-7; 12 nucleotides agree with TRBD2. With 0 bases clipped from V and 4 bases from J, the junction kept 2 bases outside the gene matches. CDR3 length: 15 residues. Germline CDR1 and CDR2: SGHNT and YYREEE (reference sequence). CDR3 bases: TGTGCCAGCAGCTTGGTTGGGACTAGCGGGTACGAGCAGTACTTC. This sequence encodes CASSLVGTSGYEQYF. Full variable domain (rest looked up from reference TRBV5-4 and TRBJ2-7): ETGVTQSPTHLIKTRGQQVTLRCSSQSGHNTVSWYQQALGQGPQFIFQYYREEENGRGNFPPRFSGLQFPNYSSELNVNALELDDSALYLCASSLVGTSGYEQYFGPGTRLTVT.

The chain combines TRBV6-1 with TRBJ2-7; 9 nucleotides match TRBD2. V gave up 8 bases and J gave up 2 bases; unmatched junction bases: 7. CDR3 size: 14 residues. Germline loops: CDR1 MNHNS, CDR2 SASEGT. CDR3 in amino acids: CASGRTSATYEQYF. In DNA, the CDR3 is TGTGCCAGCGGAAGGACTAGCGCTACCTACGAGCAGTACTTC.

The chain links TRBV19 to TRBJ2-3; 8 bases agree with TRBD2. Trimming cost V 4 bases and J 2 bases; bases outside gene matches: 5. Germline CDR1 and CDR2: LNHDA and SQIVND (reference sequence). CDR3 size: 15 residues. CDR3 loop: CASSRAGASTDTQYF. The CDR3 DNA reads as TGTGCCAGTAGTAGAGCGGGAGCCTCCACAGATACGCAGTATTTT. Using reference TRBV19 and TRBJ2-3 for the parts outside the CDR3, the full variable domain is DGGITQSPKYLFRKEGQNVTLSCEQNLNHDAMYWYRQDPGQGLRLIYYSQIVNDFQKGDIAEGYSVSREKKESFPLTVTSAQKNPTAFYLCASSRAGASTDTQYFGPGTRLTVL.

V is TRBV19 and J is TRBJ2-5; D is perhaps TRBD1 (6 bases). This CDR3 region has 13 residues. Germline CDR1 and CDR2: LNHDA and SQIVND (reference sequence). Trimming left V 5 bases short and J 3 bases short, with 10 bases between. Here the CDR3 reads CASSARTEETQYF. In DNA form, the CDR3 reads TGTGCCAGTAGTGCCCGGACAGAAGAGACCCAGTACTTC.

CDR3 bases: TGTGCCAGCAGCTTGACAGGGGAGCGAAACACCATATATTTT. It yields the protein CASSLTGERNTIYF. This chain joins TRBV7-2 and TRBJ1-3; 8 bases fit TRBD1. With 3 bases clipped from V and 5 bases from J, the junction kept 3 bases outside the gene matches. The CDR3 loop spans 14 amino acids. Germline loops: CDR1 SGHTA, CDR2 FQGNSA.

V is TRBV29-1 and J is TRBJ2-5; 9 bases are shared with TRBD1. V was clipped by 7 bases and J by 6 bases; unmatched bases: 6. The CDR3 length is 12 residues. Germline loops: CDR1 SQVTM, CDR2 ANQGSEA. CDR3 in amino acids: CSGGTGSKTQYF. Here the CDR3 DNA reads TGCAGCGGGGGGACAGGGAGCAAGACCCAGTACTTC.